The present entry profiles one TCR beta chain with its context. Its antigen is undetermined. This record comes from a study of blood T cells in healthy people across ages. General study points: Unknown CMV status may confound age-related changes in expanded clones. Per million T cells, TCR beta diversity dropped about linearly as age rose.

This CDR3 contains 13 residues. V dropped 8 bases and J dropped 4 bases, with 18 bases sitting between them. Germline assignment: CDR1 SQVTM and CDR2 ANQGSEA. A J-beta primer mix and a sample-barcoded 5' primer were used in a second PCR of roughly 7 to 12 cycles. Every cDNA molecule bore a tag from a template-switch adaptor containing 12 random nucleotides. Each CDR3 protein gets one entry after TCRdb re-called the 5' RACE reads with MiXCR. The top ten hold roughly 37% of the sample, which has 780,000 or so distinct CDR3 sequences, about 55% seen once. This sequence originates from a man older than 75 in good health. V usage is TRBV29-1 and J usage is TRBJ2-7; the D gene is possibly TRBD1 (7 bases). The sequencing input was blood. CDR3 in amino acids: CSFRLGGQYEQYF. In nucleotides, the CDR3 is TGCAGCTTTCGACTAGGGGGCCAATACGAGCAGTACTTC.